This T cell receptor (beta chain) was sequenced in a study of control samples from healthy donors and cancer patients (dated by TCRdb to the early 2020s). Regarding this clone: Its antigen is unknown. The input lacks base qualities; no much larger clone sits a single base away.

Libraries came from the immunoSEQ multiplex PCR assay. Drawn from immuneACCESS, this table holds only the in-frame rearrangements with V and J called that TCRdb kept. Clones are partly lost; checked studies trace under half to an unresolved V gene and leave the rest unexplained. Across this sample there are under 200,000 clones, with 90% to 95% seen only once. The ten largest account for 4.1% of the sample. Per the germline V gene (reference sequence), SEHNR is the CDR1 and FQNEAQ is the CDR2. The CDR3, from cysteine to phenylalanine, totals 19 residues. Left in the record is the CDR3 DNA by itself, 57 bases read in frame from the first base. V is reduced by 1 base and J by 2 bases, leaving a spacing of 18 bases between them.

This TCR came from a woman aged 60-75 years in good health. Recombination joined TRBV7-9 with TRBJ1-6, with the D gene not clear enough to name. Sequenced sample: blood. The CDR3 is CASSLVRLTGPTYNSPLHF. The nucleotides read TGTGCCAGCAGCTTAGTCAGATTAACCGGGCCGACCTATAATTCACCCCTCCACTTT.